This is a list of T cell receptor beta chains from one sample in a study of blood T cells in healthy people across ages. TCRdb independently ran MiXCR on the 5' RACE reads; one entry per CDR3 protein. Among fewer than 700,000 distinct CDR3 sequences listed, 40% to 55% were seen once. The material sequenced was blood. These receptors were collected from a man older than 75 in good health. The conserved cysteine and the conserved F or W are not part of the CDR3 here.

J	V	CDR3
TRBJ2-3	TRBV20-1	SAHRAGGIDTQY
TRBJ2-1	TRBV6-6	ASSRNNEQF
TRBJ2-4	TRBV2	ASTGGGGGIQY
TRBJ2-3	TRBV3-1	ASSQTSETDTQY
TRBJ2-3	TRBV5-1	ASSPGIGTVTDTQY
TRBJ2-3	TRBV10-3	AISEGLASTDTQY
TRBJ1-2	TRBV2	ASNQGSNYGYT
TRBJ2-1	TRBV6-2/TRBV6-3	ASRLAGAGGEQF
TRBJ2-7	TRBV5-1	ASRDPGTGSYEQY
TRBJ2-3	TRBV20-1	SASNDGSTDTQY
TRBJ2-7	TRBV6-5	ASSPGGSTYEQY
TRBJ1-6	TRBV6-2/TRBV6-3	ASSYSRWGDSPLH
TRBJ2-7	TRBV7-2	ASSRGDYSYEQY
TRBJ2-6	TRBV20-1	SARDLTASSGANVLT
TRBJ2-3	TRBV29-1	SVGGPGADTQY
TRBJ1-2	TRBV6-5	ASSFSRANDGYT
TRBJ2-3	TRBV7-3	ASSLLGQSDTQY
TRBJ2-7	TRBV7-2	ASSFRDRGYEQY
TRBJ2-5	TRBV27	ASRPAQGEQY
TRBJ2-5	TRBV10-3	AIRGRSQETQY
TRBJ2-7	TRBV2	ASSGGGGATYEQY
TRBJ1-1	TRBV5-1	ASSPARGRNTEAF
TRBJ2-7	TRBV7-2	ASSRAGTGLEQY
TRBJ2-1	TRBV20-1	SASAGAGGKYNEQF